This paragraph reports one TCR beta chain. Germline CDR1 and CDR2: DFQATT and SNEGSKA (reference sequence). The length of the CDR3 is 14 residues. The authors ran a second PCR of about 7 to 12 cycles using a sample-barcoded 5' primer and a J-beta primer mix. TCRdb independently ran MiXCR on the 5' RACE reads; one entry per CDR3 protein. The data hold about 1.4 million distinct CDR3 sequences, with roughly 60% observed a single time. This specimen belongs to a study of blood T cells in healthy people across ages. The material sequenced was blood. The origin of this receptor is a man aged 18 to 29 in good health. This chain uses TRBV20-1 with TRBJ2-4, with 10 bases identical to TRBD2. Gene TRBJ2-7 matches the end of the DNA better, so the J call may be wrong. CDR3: CSAGAGGGGYEQYF. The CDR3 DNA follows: TGCAGTGCGGGAGCGGGAGGGGGTGGCTACGAGCAGTACTTC.